This TCR beta chain emerged from a study of shared clonotypes between healthy human individuals. V trimming: 5 bases; J trimming: 5 bases; junction bases outside the gene matches: 8. Germline V CDR1 and CDR2: LNHDA, SQIVND (reference sequence). The CDR3 has 15 residues. This table comes from immunoSEQ multiplex PCR, and its TCRdb copy is limited to in-frame clones, with some not included. The profile shows approximately 620,000 clones, less than 98% of them singletons. The V gene is TRBV19, the J gene TRBJ2-2; 7 bases align to TRBD1. What was sequenced was naive CD4+ T cells sorted from blood. Specified subset: CD45RA+ positively selected. This sequence was found in a woman in her 30s in good health. CDR3 loop: CASSPRSTGTGELFF. The CDR3 DNA sequence: TGTGCCAGTAGTCCCCGTTCGACAGGGACCGGGGAGCTGTTTTTT.